This T cell receptor beta chain was captured by sequencing in a study of OX40 agonist ivuxolimab in advanced cancers. Regarding the study as a whole: Partial responders dosed at 0.1-3.0 mg/kg displayed clonal expansion ranking among the lowest.

CDR1 SQVTM and CDR2 ANQGSEA come from the germline V gene. The ends were cut back, 2 bases at V and 2 bases at J, with 11 bases in the middle. This CDR3 has 14 residues. Some clones are missing from TCRdb's copy, which holds only in-frame ones; the method was immunoSEQ multiplex PCR. The profile shows about 61,000 clones, about 90% of them singletons. On this clone: Antigen unknown.

The TCR comes from an adult with an advanced solid tumor such as melanoma, head and neck, liver or kidney cancer. The specimen comprised CD4+ or CD8+ T cells sorted from blood, sampled in a trial of the OX40 agonist ivuxolimab. The chain is built from TRBV29-1 and TRBJ2-3; a weak D match, TRBD1 (5 bases). The DNA for the CDR3 is TGCAGCGTTGAACAGGGCAGTTTCACAGATACGCAGTATTTT. This codes for CSVEQGSFTDTQYF.